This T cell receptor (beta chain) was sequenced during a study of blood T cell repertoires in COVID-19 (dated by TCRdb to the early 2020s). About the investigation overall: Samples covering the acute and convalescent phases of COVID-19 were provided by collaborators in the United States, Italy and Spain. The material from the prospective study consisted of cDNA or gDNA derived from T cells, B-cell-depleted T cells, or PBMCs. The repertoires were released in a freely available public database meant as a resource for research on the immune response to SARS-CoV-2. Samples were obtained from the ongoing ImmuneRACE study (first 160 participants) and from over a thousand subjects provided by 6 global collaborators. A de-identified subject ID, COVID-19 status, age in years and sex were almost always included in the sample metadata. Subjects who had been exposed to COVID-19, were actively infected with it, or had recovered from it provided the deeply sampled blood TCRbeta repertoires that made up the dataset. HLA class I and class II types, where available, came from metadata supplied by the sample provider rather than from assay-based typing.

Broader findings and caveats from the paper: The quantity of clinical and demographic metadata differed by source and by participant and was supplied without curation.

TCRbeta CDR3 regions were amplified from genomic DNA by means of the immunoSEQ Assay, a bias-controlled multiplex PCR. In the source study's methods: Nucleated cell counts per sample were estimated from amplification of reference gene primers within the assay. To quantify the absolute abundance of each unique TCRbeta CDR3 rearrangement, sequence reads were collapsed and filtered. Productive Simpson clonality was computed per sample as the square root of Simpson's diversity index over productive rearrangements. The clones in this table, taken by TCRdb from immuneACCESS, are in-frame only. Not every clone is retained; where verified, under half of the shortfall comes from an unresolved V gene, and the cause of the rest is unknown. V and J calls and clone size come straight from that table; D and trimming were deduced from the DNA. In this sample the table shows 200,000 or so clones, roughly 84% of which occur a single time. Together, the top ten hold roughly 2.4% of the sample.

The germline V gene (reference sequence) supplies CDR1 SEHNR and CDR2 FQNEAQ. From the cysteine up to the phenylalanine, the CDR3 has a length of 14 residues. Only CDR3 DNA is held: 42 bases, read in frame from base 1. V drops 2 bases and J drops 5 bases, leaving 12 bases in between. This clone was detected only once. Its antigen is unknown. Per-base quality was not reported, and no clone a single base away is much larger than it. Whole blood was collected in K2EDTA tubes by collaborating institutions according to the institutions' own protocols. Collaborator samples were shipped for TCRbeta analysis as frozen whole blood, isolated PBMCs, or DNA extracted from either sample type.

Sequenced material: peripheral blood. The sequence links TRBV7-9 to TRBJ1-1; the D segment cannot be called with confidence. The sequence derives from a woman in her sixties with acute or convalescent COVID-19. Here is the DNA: TGTGCCAGCAGCTTACTGGGTTTGAGGACTGAAGCTTTCTTT. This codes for CASSLLGLRTEAFF.